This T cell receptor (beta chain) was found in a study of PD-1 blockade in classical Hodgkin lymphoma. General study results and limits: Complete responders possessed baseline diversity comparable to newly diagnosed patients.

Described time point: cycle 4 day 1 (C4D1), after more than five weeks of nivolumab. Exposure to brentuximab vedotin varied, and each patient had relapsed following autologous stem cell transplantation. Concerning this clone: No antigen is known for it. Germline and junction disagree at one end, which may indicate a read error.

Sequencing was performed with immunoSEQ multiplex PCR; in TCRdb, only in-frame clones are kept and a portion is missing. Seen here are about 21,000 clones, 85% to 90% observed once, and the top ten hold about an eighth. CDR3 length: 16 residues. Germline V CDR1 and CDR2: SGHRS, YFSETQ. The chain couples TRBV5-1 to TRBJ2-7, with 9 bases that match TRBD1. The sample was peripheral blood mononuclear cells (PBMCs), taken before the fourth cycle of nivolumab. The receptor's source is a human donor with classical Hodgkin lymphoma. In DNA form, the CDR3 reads TGTGCCAGCAGCTCTGGACAGGGGACGGTTCGTTACGAGCAGTACTTC. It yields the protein CASSSGQGTVRYEQYF.